This T cell receptor (beta chain) was documented in a study of blood T cell repertoires in COVID-19. The length of the CDR3 is 11 residues. V was shortened by 7 bases and J by 4 bases, with 7 bases between the two germline ends. The germline V gene encodes CDR1 MNHEY and CDR2 SVGAGI. Repertoires were generated with immunoSEQ multiplex PCR, while TCRdb's copy carries only in-frame clones and drops some. This sample has more than 150,000 clones, with around 85% found just once. The receptor was isolated from a man over 45 who had recovered from COVID-19. What was sequenced was peripheral blood. This chain joins TRBV6-5 and TRBJ1-1; a possible D gene is TRBD1 (6 bases). The CDR3 nucleotides read TGTGCCAGCACACAGGGCACTGAAGCTTTCTTT. Residues: CASTQGTEAFF.